What follows are 27 T cell receptor beta chains derived from one specimen sequenced in a study of CD8+CD57+ T cells in acquired aplastic anemia. Only patients with CD8+CD57+ cell expansion on flow cytometry were chosen for sequencing. Profiling that covered TCR beta VDJ and CDR3 relied on genomic DNA as its template. One entry per CDR3 protein results from TCRdb running MiXCR on the reads. The table has about 160,000 distinct CDR3 sequences, about 64% seen once. Sequencing was carried out using sorted CD4+, CD8+, or CD8+CD57+ T cells (not recorded which) from PBMCs. Every receptor here comes from a human donor with aplastic anemia.

This clonotype was seen once. J is TRBJ1-4 and V is TRBV20-1; D call uncertain. This CDR3 is built from 13 residues. V was shortened by 6 bases and J by 7 bases, with 15 bases between the two germline ends. Looked up from germline, CDR1 is DFQATT and CDR2 is SNEGSKA (reference sequence). The CDR3 sequence is CSAVQDKGEKLFF. DNA of the CDR3: TGCAGTGCCGTACAAGATAAGGGTGAAAAACTGTTTTTT.

This clonotype was found once. The chain carries TRBV15 and TRBJ2-1; D is uncertain. Trimming stripped 5 bases from V and 0 bases from J, with 11 bases between. The germline V gene has CDR1 LNHNV and CDR2 YYDKDF (reference sequence). The CDR3 length is 15 residues. The CDR3 loop reads CATSSRQGSYNEQFF. CDR3 sequence (DNA): TGTGCCACCAGCTCCCGTCAAGGCTCCTACAATGAGCAGTTCTTC. Full variable domain (outside the CDR3, taken from reference TRBV15 and TRBJ2-1): DAMVIQNPRYQVTQFGKPVTLSCSQTLNHNVMYWYQQKSSQAPKLLFHYYDKDFNNEADTPDNFQSRRPNTSFCFLDIRSPGLGDTAMYLCATSSRQGSYNEQFFGPGTRLTVL.

The chain carries TRBV12-3 or TRBV12-4 and TRBJ1-1; no firm D call. The V gene lost 8 bases and the J gene lost 0 bases, with 13 bases spanning the gap. The CDR3 consists of 14 residues. The CDR3 DNA reads TGTGCCAGCGGCCCAGGCGGTTTGAACACTGAAGCTTTCTTT. Translated, it gives CASGPGGLNTEAFF.

J is TRBJ1-1 and V is TRBV5-6; tentatively, D is TRBD1 (5 bases). The CDR3 extends over 11 amino acids. V was cut by 4 bases and J by 8 bases, with 9 bases left in between. Germline V CDR1 and CDR2: SGHDT, YYEEEE. The CDR3 DNA sequence: TGTGCCAGCAGCCTTGGGGGGGAAGCTTTCTTT. Its translation: CASSLGGEAFF.

The rearrangement joins TRBV15 to TRBJ2-3; no firm D call. CDR3 length: 13 residues. V lost 4 bases to trimming and J lost 6 bases, with 11 bases between them. Germline assignment: CDR1 LNHNV and CDR2 YYDKDF (reference sequence). This CDR3 reads CATSTSPSDTQYF. In DNA form, the CDR3 reads TGTGCCACCAGCACGAGTCCCAGCGATACGCAGTATTTT.

This clonotype occurred a few times. The rearrangement links TRBV25-1 to TRBJ1-5, with 8 bases lining up with TRBD1. In germline, CDR1 is MGHDK, CDR2 SYGVNS. The CDR3 has 19 residues. The V segment lost 8 bases and the J segment 2 bases; nucleotides outside the gene matches: 20. This CDR3 reads CASALYNRTGLNGNQPQHF. The CDR3 nucleotides are TGTGCCAGCGCGCTGTACAATCGGACAGGGTTAAACGGCAATCAGCCCCAGCATTTT.

The rearrangement joins TRBV5-1 to TRBJ2-5; tentatively, D is TRBD2 (6 bases). This CDR3 has 15 amino acids. Germline loops: CDR1 SGHRS, CDR2 YFSETQ. Trimming cost V 3 bases and J 5 bases, with 17 bases left between them. The CDR3, as DNA: TGCGCCAGCAGCTGGGGGGTCGGGAGCAGCGAGACCCAGTACTTC. This encodes CASSWGVGSSETQYF.

J is TRBJ2-7 and V is TRBV24-1, with D tentatively TRBD1 (7 bases). The length of the CDR3 is 15 residues. Germline assignment: CDR1 KGHDR and CDR2 SFDVKD. The V and J ends lost 6 bases and 4 bases respectively, with 18 bases between them. CDR3 DNA: TGTGCCACCAGTCTTGCGGGACAGCTAAATTACGAGCAGTACTTC. This encodes CATSLAGQLNYEQYF.

The chain joins TRBV5-1 to TRBJ2-1; 8 bases agree with TRBD1. The CDR3 totals 16 residues. From germline, CDR1 is SGHRS and CDR2 YFSETQ. The junction had 7 bases not matched to a gene; V was cut back by 3 bases and J by 2 bases. The CDR3, as DNA: TGCGCCAGCAGCTCAAGTTGGACAGGGACCTACAATGAGCAGTTCTTC. Amino acids: CASSSSWTGTYNEQFF.

The rearrangement links TRBV18 to TRBJ1-1; D is uncertain. The CDR3 sequence is 15 residues long. Trimming took off 3 bases at V and 0 bases at J, with 11 bases between the two ends. Germline assignment: CDR1 KGHSH and CDR2 LQKENI. The CDR3 coding sequence is TGTGCCAGCTCACCCCTATTTACACTGAACACTGAAGCTTTCTTT. Protein sequence: CASSPLFTLNTEAFF.

This clonotype was found many times. V and J are TRBV6-4 and TRBJ2-1, with TRBD2 identical over 8 bases. The germline CDR1 and CDR2 sequences are MRHNA and SNTAGT. The CDR3 runs to 15 residues. The V and J ends lost 7 bases and 7 bases, in that order; junction bases with no gene match: 12. CDR3 in amino acids: CASTQGSGSSNEQFF. Here the CDR3 DNA reads TGTGCCAGCACCCAAGGGAGCGGGAGTTCAAATGAGCAGTTCTTC.

The V call is TRBV7-2, the J call TRBJ2-7; D is unclear. The CDR3 runs 15 residues. Germline assignment: CDR1 SGHTA and CDR2 FQGNSA. Trimming stripped 5 bases from V and 3 bases from J, with 17 bases between. The CDR3 region has the DNA TGTGCCAGCAGCGACCCCCCTGTCGGAGACTACGAGCAGTACTTC. Residues: CASSDPPVGDYEQYF.

The CDR3 region is CATSGGTSGPDEQFF. CDR3 bases: TGTGCCACCAGTGGCGGGACTAGCGGGCCTGATGAGCAGTTCTTC. This chain joins TRBV24-1 and TRBJ2-1; 12 bases map to TRBD2. J gave up 8 bases and V 5 bases, and 6 bases lay outside the gene matches. The V gene's germline CDR1 is KGHDR and CDR2 SFDVKD. The CDR3 has 15 residues.

A note on this clonotype: One end of the junction varies from germline; a read error may be responsible. V usage is TRBV7-3 and J usage is TRBJ2-5; TRBD1 is a possible D gene (6 bases). The CDR3 loop spans 15 amino acids. Germline-derived CDR1 and CDR2 are SGHTA and FQGTGA. CDR3 sequence reads: CASSLDASRGQTQYF. DNA for the CDR3: TGTGCCAGCAGCTTAGATGCTAGTAGAGGACAGACGCAGTACTTC.

The chain employs TRBV12-3 or TRBV12-4 and TRBJ2-5; weak D call: TRBD1 (8 bases). The CDR3 extends over 14 amino acids. V lost 6 bases, J lost 9 bases, and 20 bases lay in between. The DNA for the CDR3 is TGTGCCAGCAGCCAAACCGACAGGGGAGGGGCCCAGTACTTC. Encoded protein: CASSQTDRGGAQYF.

This sequence joins TRBV13 and TRBJ1-6, with a possible D match to TRBD1 (6 bases). The germline CDR1 and CDR2 sequences are PRHDT and FYEKMQ (reference sequence). Trimming removed 5 bases from V and 6 bases from J, with 17 bases in between. This CDR3 has 16 amino acids. The CDR3 is CASSGAGDLGNSPLHF. CDR3 sequence (DNA): TGTGCCAGCAGCGGGGCAGGGGATTTGGGTAATTCACCCCTCCACTTT.

The genes are TRBV29-1 and TRBJ2-7, with 9 bases aligning to TRBD1. The germline V gene encodes CDR1 SQVTM and CDR2 ANQGSEA. V lost 6 bases, J lost 1 base, and 1 base stayed unmatched. The CDR3 is made up of 12 amino acids. Here the CDR3 reads CSVGTGSYEQYF. CDR3 bases: TGCAGCGTGGGGACAGGGTCCTACGAGCAGTACTTC.

V is TRBV10-3 and J is TRBJ2-1; possible D gene TRBD2, 5 bases. From germline, CDR1 is ENHRY and CDR2 SYGVKD. V lost 10 bases, J lost 0 bases, and 19 bases lay in between. The CDR3 totals 16 residues. CDR3 in DNA: TGTGCCACCTCCGCGGGCAGCGAGAGCTCCTACAATGAGCAGTTCTTC. Its protein is CATSAGSESSYNEQFF.

This chain joins TRBV9 and TRBJ2-5; TRBD2 agrees at 9 bases. The germline gives CDR1 SGDLS, CDR2 YYNGEE. The junction had 8 bases not matched to a gene; V was cut back by 3 bases and J by 5 bases. The CDR3 runs to 15 residues. In DNA, the CDR3 is TGTGCCAGCAGCGCGGGCGGGGGGGGGCGGGAGACCCAGTACTTC. The encoded protein is CASSAGGGGRETQYF. Full variable domain (remainder filled in from reference TRBV9 and TRBJ2-5): DSGVTQTPKHLITATGQRVTLRCSPRSGDLSVYWYQQSLDQGLQFLIQYYNGEERAKGNILERFSAQQFPDLHSELNLSSLELGDSALYFCASSAGGGGRETQYFGPGTRLLVL.

V and J are TRBV5-1 and TRBJ1-1, with D perhaps matching TRBD1 (5 bases). This CDR3 region has 14 residues. The V gene's germline CDR1 is SGHRS and CDR2 YFSETQ. The V and J ends lost 7 bases and 1 base respectively, with 14 bases between them. The CDR3 sequence is CASSGGGSNTEAFF. The CDR3 DNA is TGCGCCAGCTCTGGGGGGGGTTCGAACACTGAAGCTTTCTTT.

This rearrangement joins TRBV6-4 to TRBJ1-6, with a possible D match to TRBD1 (5 bases). Trimming pared 0 bases from V and 7 bases from J, leaving 10 bases between. The germline gives CDR1 MRHNA, CDR2 SNTAGT. This CDR3 has 15 residues. The CDR3 sequence: CASSDSEGRNSPLHF. The CDR3 region has the DNA TGTGCCAGCAGTGACTCTGAGGGGCGGAATTCACCCCTCCACTTT.

V gene TRBV2 combines with J gene TRBJ2-7; D perhaps matches TRBD2 (6 bases). Per the germline V gene, CDR1 is SNHLY and CDR2 is FYNNEI. The CDR3 length is 13 residues. Trimming removed 0 bases at V and 6 bases at J, with 9 bases between. The CDR3: CASSEAGGTEQYF. CDR3 in DNA: TGTGCCAGCAGTGAAGCTGGGGGGACCGAGCAGTACTTC.

In DNA, the CDR3 is TGCGCCAGCAGCTCCCGAGGAGGGGGCGCTTGGACTGAAGCTTTCTTT. As protein: CASSSRGGGAWTEAFF. The J gene is TRBJ1-1, the V gene TRBV4-1; 7 bases fit TRBD1. Germline values: CDR1 MGHRA, CDR2 YSYEKL. The V segment lost 5 bases and the J segment 5 bases; nucleotides outside the gene matches: 14. This CDR3 is built from 16 residues.

In this sample, this clonotype turned up a few times. V is TRBV11-1 and J is TRBJ1-6; 10 bases fit TRBD1. V dropped 5 bases and J dropped 8; count of bases not matched to a gene: 6. The CDR3 is made up of 15 amino acids. CDR1 is SGHAT and CDR2 is FQDESV in the germline V gene (reference sequence). The CDR3 reads CASSRGQGSDSPLHF. The CDR3 coding sequence is TGTGCCAGCAGCCGGGGACAGGGGTCCGATTCACCCCTCCACTTT.

This clonotype has more than one count but fewer than ten. The chain uses TRBV30 and TRBJ1-2, with D hard to call. This CDR3 has 12 amino acids. V was clipped by 4 bases and J by 5 bases, with 11 bases between them. In germline, CDR1 is GTSNPN, CDR2 SVGIG (reference sequence). The CDR3 nucleotides read TGTGCCTGGATAGGACGGACTTATGGCTACACCTTC. This sequence encodes CAWIGRTYGYTF.

CDR3 protein: CASSVGGGGLNEQYF. In DNA, the CDR3 is TGTGCCAGCAGCGTAGGCGGGGGAGGTCTGAACGAGCAGTACTTC. The genes are TRBV9 and TRBJ2-7, with TRBD2 matching over 7 bases. The J segment lost 5 bases and the V segment lost 0 bases, leaving 8 bases of the junction unmatched. The CDR3 has 15 residues. Looked up from germline, CDR1 is SGDLS and CDR2 is YYNGEE.

Concerning this clonotype: Since a much larger clone is just one base distant, this may be a read error. The V and J genes are TRBV9 and TRBJ1-1, with a possible D match to TRBD1 (5 bases). Germline loops: CDR1 SGDLS, CDR2 YYNGEE. There are 13 residues in the CDR3. The V end was cut by 2 bases, the J end by 3 bases, with 8 bases between. Written as DNA, the CDR3 is TGTGCCAGCAGCGTGGGGGGGGACACTGAAGCTTTCTTT. It codes for CASSVGGDTEAFF.